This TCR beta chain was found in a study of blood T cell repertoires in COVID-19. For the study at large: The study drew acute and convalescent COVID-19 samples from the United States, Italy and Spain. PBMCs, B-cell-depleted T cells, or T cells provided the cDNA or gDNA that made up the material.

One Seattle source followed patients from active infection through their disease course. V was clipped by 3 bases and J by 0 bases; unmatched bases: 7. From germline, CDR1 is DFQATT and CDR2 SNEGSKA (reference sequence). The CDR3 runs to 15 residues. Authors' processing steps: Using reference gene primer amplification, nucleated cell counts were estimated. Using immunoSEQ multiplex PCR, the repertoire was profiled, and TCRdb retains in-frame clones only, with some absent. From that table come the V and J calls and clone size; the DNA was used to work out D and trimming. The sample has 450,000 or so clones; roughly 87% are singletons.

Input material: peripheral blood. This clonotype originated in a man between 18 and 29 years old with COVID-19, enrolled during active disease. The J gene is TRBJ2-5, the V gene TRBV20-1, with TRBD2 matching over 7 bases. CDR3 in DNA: TGCAGTGCTAGTCGTGTGGCGGGGGACCAAGAGACCCAGTACTTC. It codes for CSASRVAGDQETQYF.